These 8 T cell receptor beta chains were all obtained from the same sample, sequenced in a study of T-cell reconstitution after alpha-beta-depleted transplantation in children. It was with unique molecular identifiers that the TCRbeta library was prepared. TCRdb independently ran MiXCR on the PCR reads; one entry per CDR3 protein. In the table there are more than 45,000 distinct CDR3 sequences, around 56% of which are singletons. The sample in question was peripheral blood, obtained before TCRalphabeta/CD19-depleted stem cell transplant. All receptors come from a boy younger than two with SCID, due to receive a stem cell transplant.

The chain has TRBV5-1 and TRBJ2-3; D gene uncertain. Germline V gene lookup returns CDR1 SGHRS and CDR2 YFSETQ. V shed 0 bases and J shed 6 bases, with 11 bases lying between them. This CDR3 is built from 14 residues. The CDR3 DNA sequence: TGCGCCAGCAGCTTGGAATCTTTACGGGATACGCAGTATTTT. It yields the protein CASSLESLRDTQYF. Full variable domain (remainder filled in from reference TRBV5-1 and TRBJ2-3): KAGVTQTPRYLIKTRGQQVTLSCSPISGHRSVSWYQQTPGQGLQFLFEYFSETQRNKGNFPGRFSGRQFSNSRSEMNVSTLELGDSALYLCASSLESLRDTQYFGPGTRLTVL.

This clonotype turned up a few times. V and J are TRBV7-9 and TRBJ1-3; TRBD1 aligns across 7 bases. The CDR3 consists of 15 residues. Trimming at V came to 2 bases and at J to 2 bases, leaving 3 bases not matched to a gene. Germline V gene sequence: CDR1 SEHNR, CDR2 FQNEAQ (reference sequence). This chain's CDR3 is CASSLLGTAGNTIYF. In nucleotides, the CDR3 is TGTGCCAGCAGCTTACTCGGGACAGCTGGAAACACCATATATTTT.

The genes are TRBV5-1 and TRBJ2-1; 12 bases are shared with TRBD1. Unmatched junction bases numbered 5, after V lost 3 bases and J lost 7 bases. Germline CDR1 is SGHRS and CDR2 is YFSETQ. CDR3 length equals 15 residues. CDR3 DNA sequence: TGCGCCAGCAGCTCCCCGGGACAGGGGGCAAATGAGCAGTTCTTC. This translates into CASSSPGQGANEQFF.

The V and J genes are TRBV5-1 and TRBJ2-3; D unclear. V lost 6 bases and J 1 base, leaving 9 bases between the germline ends. The CDR3 loop spans 13 amino acids. Germline V gene lookup returns CDR1 SGHRS and CDR2 YFSETQ. The CDR3 spells CASMFPGTDTQYF. The DNA of the CDR3 is TGCGCCAGCATGTTCCCTGGCACAGATACGCAGTATTTT.

The rearrangement uses TRBV5-5 and TRBJ1-5; 7 bases fit TRBD1. J was trimmed by 0 bases and V by 4 bases; bases with no gene match: 7. The CDR3 length is 16 residues. The germline CDR1 and CDR2 sequences are SGHKS and YYEKEE (reference sequence). The CDR3 DNA reads as TGTGCCAGCAGCCCGGGGACAGCGTATAGCAATCAGCCCCAGCATTTT. This codes for CASSPGTAYSNQPQHF.

This clonotype was found many times. This chain uses TRBV10-2 with TRBJ2-1; D ambiguous. With 5 bases removed from V and 5 bases from J, the gap between germline ends came to 7 bases. The CDR3 is 12 amino acids. CDR1 is WSHSY and CDR2 is SAAADI in the germline V gene. The CDR3 DNA reads TGCGCCAGCAGTCCGGCTAACAATGAGCAGTTCTTC. Its protein product is CASSPANNEQFF.

The chain is built from TRBV4-3 and TRBJ2-2, with TRBD2 matching over 9 bases. Looked up from germline, CDR1 is LGHNA and CDR2 is YSLEER. This CDR3 is 15 amino acids long. Germline trimming cut 1 base from V and 6 bases from J; bases unmatched to any gene: 3. The CDR3 reads CASSQGRGGSGELFF. The CDR3 DNA sequence: TGCGCCAGCAGCCAAGGGCGGGGGGGTTCCGGGGAGCTGTTTTTT.

The chain uses TRBV7-2 and TRBJ2-1; TRBD1 matches at 10 bases. The CDR3 has 17 amino acids. Trimming cost V 5 bases and J 7 bases; bases outside gene matches: 14. CDR1 is SGHTA and CDR2 is FQGNSA in the germline V gene. The CDR3, as DNA: TGTGCCAGCAGCAAAATGGGACAGGGGAAACTGGGGAATGAGCAGTTCTTC. Translating gives CASSKMGQGKLGNEQFF.